This T cell receptor beta chain was identified in a study of T cells after yellow fever vaccination. Overall study: Low-cell-number fractions underwent preparation using SMART-Seq v4 Ultra Low Input. Study findings and constraints: Few clonotypes appeared in both CD4 and CD8 compartments. Peak timing came faster in the weaker secondary response, day 5 versus 15.

The TCR cDNA carried a universal primer site and UMIs from 5'RACE template switching. TCRdb reprocessed the 5' RACE reads via MiXCR and lists one record per CDR3 protein. Altogether roughly 150,000 distinct CDR3 sequences are present, 7% to 9% being singletons, with the ten largest covering under 0.95%. Looked up from germline, CDR1 is GTSNPN and CDR2 is SVGIG (reference sequence). The CDR3 totals 13 residues. V was clipped by 2 bases and J by 4 bases, with 11 bases between them. This clonotype was found many times. Its antigen is unknown. The chain couples TRBV30 to TRBJ2-5; D gene ambiguous. This clonotype was obtained from a man aged 25-45 years who received the YFV17D yellow fever vaccine. This specimen consisted of CD4+ T cells sorted from PBMCs, obtained 5 days after the yellow fever booster vaccination. CDR3 amino acids: CAWSLGIGETQYF. As DNA, the CDR3 is TGTGCCTGGAGTTTAGGGATAGGAGAGACCCAGTACTTC. Drawing the rest from reference TRBV30 and TRBJ2-5, the complete variable domain is SQTIHQWPATLVQPVGSPLSLECTVEGTSNPNLYWYRQAAGRGLQLLFYSVGIGQISSEVPQNLSASRPQDRQFILSSKKLLLSDSGFYLCAWSLGIGETQYFGPGTRLLVL.